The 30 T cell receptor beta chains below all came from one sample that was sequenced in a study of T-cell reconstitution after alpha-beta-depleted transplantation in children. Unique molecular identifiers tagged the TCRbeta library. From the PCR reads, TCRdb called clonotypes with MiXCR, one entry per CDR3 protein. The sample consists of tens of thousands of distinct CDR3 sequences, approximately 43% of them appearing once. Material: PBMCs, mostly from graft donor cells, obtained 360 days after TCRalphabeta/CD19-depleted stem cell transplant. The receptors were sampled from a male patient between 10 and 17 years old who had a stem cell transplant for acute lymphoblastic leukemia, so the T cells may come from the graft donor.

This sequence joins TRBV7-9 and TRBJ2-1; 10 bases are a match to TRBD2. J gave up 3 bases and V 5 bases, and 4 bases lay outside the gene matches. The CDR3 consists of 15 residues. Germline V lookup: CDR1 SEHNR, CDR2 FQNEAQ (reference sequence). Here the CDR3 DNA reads TGTGCCAGCAGCCAGACTAGCGGGCACTACAATGAGCAGTTCTTC. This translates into CASSQTSGHYNEQFF.

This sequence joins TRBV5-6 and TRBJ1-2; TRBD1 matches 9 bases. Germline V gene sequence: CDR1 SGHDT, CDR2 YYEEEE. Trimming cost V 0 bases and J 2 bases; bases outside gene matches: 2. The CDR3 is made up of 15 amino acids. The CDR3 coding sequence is TGTGCCAGCAGCTTGGTTGGGACAGGGAACTATGGCTACACCTTC. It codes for CASSLVGTGNYGYTF. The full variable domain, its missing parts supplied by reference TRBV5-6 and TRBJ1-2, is DAGVTQSPTHLIKTRGQQVTLRCSPKSGHDTVSWYQQALGQGPQFIFQYYEEEERQRGNFPDRFSGHQFPNYSSELNVNALLLGDSALYLCASSLVGTGNYGYTFGSGTRLTVV.

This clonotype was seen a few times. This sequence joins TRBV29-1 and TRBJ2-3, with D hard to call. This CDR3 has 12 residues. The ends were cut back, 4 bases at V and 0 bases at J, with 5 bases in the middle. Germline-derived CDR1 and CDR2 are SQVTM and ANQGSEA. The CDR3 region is CSVASSTDTQYF. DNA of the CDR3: TGCAGCGTTGCCAGCAGCACAGATACGCAGTATTTT.

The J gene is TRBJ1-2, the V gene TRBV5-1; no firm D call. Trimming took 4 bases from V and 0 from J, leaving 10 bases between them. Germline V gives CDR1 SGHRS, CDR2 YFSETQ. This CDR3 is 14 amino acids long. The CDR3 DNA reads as TGCGCCAGCAGCCAGCGGGTCCCTAACTATGGCTACACCTTC. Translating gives CASSQRVPNYGYTF.

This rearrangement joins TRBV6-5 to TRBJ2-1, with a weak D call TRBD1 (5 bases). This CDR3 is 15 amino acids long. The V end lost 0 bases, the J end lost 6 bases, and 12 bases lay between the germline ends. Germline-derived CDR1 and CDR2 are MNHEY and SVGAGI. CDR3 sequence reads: CASSYSIRVLNEQFF. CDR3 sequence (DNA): TGTGCCAGCAGTTACTCCATCAGGGTCCTCAATGAGCAGTTCTTC.

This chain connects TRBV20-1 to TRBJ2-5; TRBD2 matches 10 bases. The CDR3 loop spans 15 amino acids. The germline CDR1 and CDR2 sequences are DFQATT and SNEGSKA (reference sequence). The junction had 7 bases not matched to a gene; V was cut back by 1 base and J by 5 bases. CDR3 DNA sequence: TGCAGTGCTAGAGTCTCTACTAGCGGGGCGGAGACCCAGTACTTC. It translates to CSARVSTSGAETQYF.

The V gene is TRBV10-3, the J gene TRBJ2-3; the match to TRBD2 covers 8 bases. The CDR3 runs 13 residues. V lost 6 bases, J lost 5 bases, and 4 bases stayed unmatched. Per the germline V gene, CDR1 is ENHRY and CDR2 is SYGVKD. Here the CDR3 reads CAIRGLDGDTQYF. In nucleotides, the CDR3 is TGTGCCATCAGGGGACTAGATGGAGATACGCAGTATTTT.

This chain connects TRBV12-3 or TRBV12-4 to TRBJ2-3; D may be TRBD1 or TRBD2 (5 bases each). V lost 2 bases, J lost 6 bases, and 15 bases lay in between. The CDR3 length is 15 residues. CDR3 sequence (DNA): TGTGCCAGCAGTTTATTTGGGGGACCGCGGGATACGCAGTATTTT. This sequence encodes CASSLFGGPRDTQYF.

The CDR3 loop reads CSARGLTEETQYF. As DNA, the CDR3 is TGCAGTGCTAGGGGACTAACAGAAGAGACCCAGTACTTC. V is TRBV20-1 and J is TRBJ2-5; 7 bases are shared with TRBD2. V lost 3 bases and J lost 3; bases outside the gene matches: 4. CDR1 and CDR2 (germline): DFQATT, SNEGSKA (reference sequence). This CDR3 is 13 amino acids long.

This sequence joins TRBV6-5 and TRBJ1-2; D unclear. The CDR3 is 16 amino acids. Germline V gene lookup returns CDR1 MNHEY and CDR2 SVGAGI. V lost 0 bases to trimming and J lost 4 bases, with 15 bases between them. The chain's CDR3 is CASSYSFRQPRYGYTF. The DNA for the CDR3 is TGTGCCAGCAGTTACTCGTTTAGGCAACCCCGCTATGGCTACACCTTC.

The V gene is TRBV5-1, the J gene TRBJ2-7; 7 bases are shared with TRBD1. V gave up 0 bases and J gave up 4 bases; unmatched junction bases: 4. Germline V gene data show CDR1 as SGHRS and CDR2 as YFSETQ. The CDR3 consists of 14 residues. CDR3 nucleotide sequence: TGCGCCAGCAGCTTGGAGGACAGGACTTACGAGCAGTACTTC. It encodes CASSLEDRTYEQYF. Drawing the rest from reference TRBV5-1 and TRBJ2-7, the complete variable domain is KAGVTQTPRYLIKTRGQQVTLSCSPISGHRSVSWYQQTPGQGLQFLFEYFSETQRNKGNFPGRFSGRQFSNSRSEMNVSTLELGDSALYLCASSLEDRTYEQYFGPGTRLTVT.

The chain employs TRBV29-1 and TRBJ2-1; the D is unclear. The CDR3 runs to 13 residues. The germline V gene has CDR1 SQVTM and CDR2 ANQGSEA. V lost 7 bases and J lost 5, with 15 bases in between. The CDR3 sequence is CSAKPPANNEQFF. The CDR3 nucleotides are TGCAGCGCCAAACCTCCAGCCAACAATGAGCAGTTCTTC.

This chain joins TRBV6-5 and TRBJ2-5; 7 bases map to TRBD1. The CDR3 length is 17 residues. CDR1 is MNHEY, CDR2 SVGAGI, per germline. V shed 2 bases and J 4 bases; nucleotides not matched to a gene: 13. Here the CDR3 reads CASSYASLGTVGETQYF. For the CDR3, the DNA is TGTGCCAGCAGTTACGCTTCTTTAGGGACAGTGGGAGAGACCCAGTACTTC.

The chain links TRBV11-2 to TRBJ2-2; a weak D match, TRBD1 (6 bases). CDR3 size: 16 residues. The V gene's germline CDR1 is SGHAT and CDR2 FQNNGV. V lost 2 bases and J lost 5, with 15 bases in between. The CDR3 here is CASSLLGGSSTGELFF. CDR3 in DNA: TGTGCCAGCAGCTTATTAGGGGGTTCGAGTACCGGGGAGCTGTTTTTT.

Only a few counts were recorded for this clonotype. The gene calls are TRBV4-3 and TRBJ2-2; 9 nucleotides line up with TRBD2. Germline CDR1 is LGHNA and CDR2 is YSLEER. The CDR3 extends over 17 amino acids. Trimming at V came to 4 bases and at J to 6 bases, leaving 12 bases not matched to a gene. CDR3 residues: CASSPQGAGGLAGELFF. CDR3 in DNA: TGCGCCAGCAGCCCCCAAGGGGCGGGGGGGCTTGCCGGGGAGCTGTTTTTT.

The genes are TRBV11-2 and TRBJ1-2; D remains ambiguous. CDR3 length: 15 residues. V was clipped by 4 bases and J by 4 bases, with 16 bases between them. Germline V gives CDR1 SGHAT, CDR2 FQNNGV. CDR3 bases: TGTGCCAGCAGCTCCAAGACGACGGAGTTCTATGGCTACACCTTC. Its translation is CASSSKTTEFYGYTF.

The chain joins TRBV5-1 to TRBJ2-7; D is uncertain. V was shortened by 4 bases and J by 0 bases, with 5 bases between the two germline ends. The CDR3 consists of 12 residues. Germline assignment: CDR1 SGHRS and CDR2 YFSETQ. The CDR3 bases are TGCGCCAGCAGCACCCCCTCCTACGAGCAGTACTTC. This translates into CASSTPSYEQYF.

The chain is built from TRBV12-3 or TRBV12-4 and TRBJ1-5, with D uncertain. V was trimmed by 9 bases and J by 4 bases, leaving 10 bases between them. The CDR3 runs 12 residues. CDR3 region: CASCLPNQPQHF. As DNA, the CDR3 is TGTGCCAGTTGCCTCCCTAATCAGCCCCAGCATTTT.

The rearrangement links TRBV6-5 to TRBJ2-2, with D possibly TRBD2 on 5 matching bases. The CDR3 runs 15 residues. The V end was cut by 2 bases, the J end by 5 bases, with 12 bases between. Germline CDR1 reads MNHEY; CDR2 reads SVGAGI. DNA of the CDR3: TGTGCCAGCAGTTACGAGGGCCGGGGAACCGGGGAGCTGTTTTTT. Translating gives CASSYEGRGTGELFF.

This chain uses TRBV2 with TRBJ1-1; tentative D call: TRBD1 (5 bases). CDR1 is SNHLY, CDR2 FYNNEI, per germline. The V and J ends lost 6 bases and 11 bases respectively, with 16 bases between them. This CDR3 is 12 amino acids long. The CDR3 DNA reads TGTGCCAGCAGAGCCGGGGGGATGGCCGCTTTCTTT. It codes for CASRAGGMAAFF.

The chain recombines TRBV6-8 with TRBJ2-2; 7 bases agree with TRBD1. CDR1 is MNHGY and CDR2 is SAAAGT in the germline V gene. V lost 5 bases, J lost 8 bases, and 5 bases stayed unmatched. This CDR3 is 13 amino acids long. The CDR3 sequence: CASSLTGEGELFF. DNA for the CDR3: TGTGCCAGCAGTCTAACAGGGGAAGGGGAGCTGTTTTTT.

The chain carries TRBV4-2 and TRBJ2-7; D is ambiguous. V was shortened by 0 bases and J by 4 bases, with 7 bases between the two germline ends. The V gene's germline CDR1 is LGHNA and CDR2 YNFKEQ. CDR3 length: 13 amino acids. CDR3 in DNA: TGTGCCAGCAGCCAAGAACCAGCATACGAGCAGTACTTC. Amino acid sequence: CASSQEPAYEQYF.

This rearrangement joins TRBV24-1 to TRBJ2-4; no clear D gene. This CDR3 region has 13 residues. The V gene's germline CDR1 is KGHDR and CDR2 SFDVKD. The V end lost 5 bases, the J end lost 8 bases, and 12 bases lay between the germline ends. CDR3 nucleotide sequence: TGTGCCACCAGTGCTTTATCTCGGGACATTCAGTACTTC. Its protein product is CATSALSRDIQYF.

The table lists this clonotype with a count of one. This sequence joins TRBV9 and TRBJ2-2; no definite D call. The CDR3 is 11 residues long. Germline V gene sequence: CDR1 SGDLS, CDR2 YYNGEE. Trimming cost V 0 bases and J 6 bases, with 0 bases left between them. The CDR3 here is CASSVAGELFF. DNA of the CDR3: TGTGCCAGCAGCGTAGCCGGGGAGCTGTTTTTT. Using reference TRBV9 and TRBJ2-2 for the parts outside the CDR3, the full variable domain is DSGVTQTPKHLITATGQRVTLRCSPRSGDLSVYWYQQSLDQGLQFLIQYYNGEERAKGNILERFSAQQFPDLHSELNLSSLELGDSALYFCASSVAGELFFGEGSRLTVL.

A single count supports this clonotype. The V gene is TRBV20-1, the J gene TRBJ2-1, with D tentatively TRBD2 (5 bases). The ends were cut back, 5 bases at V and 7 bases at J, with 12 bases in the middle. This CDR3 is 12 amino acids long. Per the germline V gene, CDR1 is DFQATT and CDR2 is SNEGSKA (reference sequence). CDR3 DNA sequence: TGCAGTGCTCTGCAGAGAGGGAATGAGCAGTTCTTC. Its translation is CSALQRGNEQFF.

The CDR3 region has the DNA TGCAGCGTTGGGGGAGAGCAGTTCTTC. Translated: CSVGGEQFF. The V call is TRBV29-1, the J call TRBJ2-1, with no clear D. Trimming took off 4 bases at V and 10 bases at J, with 5 bases between the two ends. Germline CDR1 is SQVTM and CDR2 is ANQGSEA. This CDR3 has 9 residues.

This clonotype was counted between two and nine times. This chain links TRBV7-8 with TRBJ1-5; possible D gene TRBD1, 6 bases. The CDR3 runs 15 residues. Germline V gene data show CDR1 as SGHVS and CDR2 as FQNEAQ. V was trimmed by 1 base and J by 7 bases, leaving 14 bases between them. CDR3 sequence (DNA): TGTGCCAGCAGCTTAGGCAGGGGCGAAGGACAGCCCCAGCATTTT. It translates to CASSLGRGEGQPQHF.

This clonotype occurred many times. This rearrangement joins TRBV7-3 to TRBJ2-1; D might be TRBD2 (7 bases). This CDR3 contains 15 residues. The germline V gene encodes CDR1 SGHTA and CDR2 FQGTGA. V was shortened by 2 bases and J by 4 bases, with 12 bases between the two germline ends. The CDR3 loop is CASSLEGGTYNEQFF. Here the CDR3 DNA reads TGTGCCAGCAGCTTAGAGGGGGGGACTTACAATGAGCAGTTCTTC.

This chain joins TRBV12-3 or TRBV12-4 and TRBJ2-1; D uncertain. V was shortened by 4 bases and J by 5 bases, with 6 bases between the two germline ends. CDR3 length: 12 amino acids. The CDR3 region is CASSSFDNEQFF. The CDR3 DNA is TGTGCCAGCAGTTCCTTCGACAATGAGCAGTTCTTC.

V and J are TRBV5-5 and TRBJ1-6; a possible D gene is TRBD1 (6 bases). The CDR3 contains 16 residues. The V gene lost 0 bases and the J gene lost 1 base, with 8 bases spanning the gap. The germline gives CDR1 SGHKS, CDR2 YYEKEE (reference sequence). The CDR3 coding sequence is TGTGCCAGCAGCTTGGAGGGGGAATCCTATAATTCACCCCTCCACTTT. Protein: CASSLEGESYNSPLHF.